Described below is a single T cell receptor (beta chain) sequence and its context. Its antigen is as yet unknown. J lost 6 bases, V lost 6 bases, and 15 bases had no gene match. The CDR3 has 17 amino acids. Germline CDR1 is MDHEN and CDR2 is SYDVKM. Blood sampling was done at baseline, cycle 4 day 1, and cycle 7 day 1. This sample is part of a study of OX40 agonist ivuxolimab in advanced cancers. Study context: Every 2 weeks, ivuxolimab was infused into the patients intravenously at between 0.01 and 10 mg/kg. Hepatocellular carcinoma, melanoma, renal cell or head and neck cancer was diagnosed in the dose-escalation patients. Findings of the study overall: Among the lowest levels of clonal expansion were found in partial responders at 0.1-3.0 mg/kg.

Only in-frame clones appear in the TCRdb table, and some are missing; sequencing was by immunoSEQ multiplex PCR. The sample holds 55,000 to 75,000 clones, around nine tenths seen once. The material was CD4+ or CD8+ T cells sorted from blood, obtained in a trial of the OX40 agonist ivuxolimab. The TCR comes from an adult with an advanced solid tumor such as melanoma, head and neck, liver or kidney cancer. This chain links TRBV28 with TRBJ2-2; 8 bases align to TRBD2. The CDR3 reads CASRTRGGGRISGELFF. The CDR3 DNA follows: TGTGCCAGCAGAACCAGGGGTGGCGGGAGGATATCCGGGGAGCTGTTTTTT.